Each of the 26 T cell receptor beta chains below was sequenced from the same sample in a study of cytomegalovirus exposure and HLA in healthy donors. With 60 Vbeta and 13 Jbeta primers, the PCR was carried out. The repertoire was sequenced with immunoSEQ multiplex PCR; TCRdb's copy has only in-frame clones and lacks some. The repertoire has about 110,000 clones, 82% of them found once; the top ten carry roughly 1.5%. The source material was PBMCs. Receptors originate from a man aged 50 or older in good health and CMV-seronegative.

This clone was seen a handful of times. This chain uses TRBV5-1 with TRBJ1-1; possibly TRBD1 for D (6 bases). CDR1 and CDR2 from the germline V gene are SGHRS and YFSETQ. The V end lost 6 bases, the J end lost 1 base, and 13 bases lay between the germline ends. There are 14 residues in the CDR3. CDR3 in DNA: TGCGCCAGCACCTGGGCACAGGGGAACACTGAAGCTTTCTTT. It translates to CASTWAQGNTEAFF.

The genes are TRBV4-3 and TRBJ2-7; perhaps TRBD2 as D (6 bases). CDR1 and CDR2 from the germline V gene are LGHNA and YSLEER. The CDR3 is made up of 13 amino acids. V shed 5 bases and J shed 4 bases, with 12 bases lying between them. As DNA, the CDR3 is TGCGCCAGCAGCAAGGAGGGGAGTTACGAGCAGTACTTC. This encodes CASSKEGSYEQYF.

The V gene is TRBV10-1, the J gene TRBJ2-2; D unresolved. Trimming stripped 3 bases from V and 6 bases from J, with 8 bases between. From germline, CDR1 is WNHNN and CDR2 SYGVQD (reference sequence). The CDR3 totals 13 residues. This chain's CDR3 is CASSEWPSGELFF. The CDR3 DNA is TGCGCCAGCAGTGAATGGCCGTCCGGGGAGCTGTTTTTT.

The rearrangement joins TRBV25-1 to TRBJ1-2; TRBD1 matches at 8 bases. CDR1 and CDR2 from the germline V gene are MGHDK and SYGVNS. The junction had 11 bases not matched to a gene; V was cut back by 1 base and J by 7 bases. The CDR3 spans 16 residues. CDR3 coding DNA: TGTGCCAGCAGTGAATGTCGACAGGGCAGGGGGCCTGGCTACACCTTC. Encoded protein: CASSECRQGRGPGYTF.

This chain links TRBV5-4 with TRBJ2-5, with D possibly TRBD1 on 6 matching bases. Trimming pared 4 bases from V and 2 bases from J, leaving 15 bases between. Looked up from germline, CDR1 is SGHNT and CDR2 is YYREEE (reference sequence). CDR3 length: 15 residues. In nucleotides, the CDR3 is TGTGCCAGCAGCCGTAAGGACAGTGGACAAGAGACCCAGTACTTC. This translates into CASSRKDSGQETQYF.

The chain uses TRBV30 and TRBJ2-5; 9 bases fit TRBD1. Unmatched junction bases numbered 6, after V lost 4 bases and J lost 6 bases. The V gene's germline CDR1 is GTSNPN and CDR2 SVGIG (reference sequence). There are 13 residues in the CDR3. Here the CDR3 DNA reads TGTGCCTGGACCCCCGGGACAGGGAAGACCCAGTACTTC. It codes for CAWTPGTGKTQYF.

The genes are TRBV4-1 and TRBJ2-2; the D gene is possibly TRBD1 (6 bases). The CDR3 runs 16 residues. The V end was cut by 0 bases, the J end by 4 bases, with 12 bases between. Germline CDR1 and CDR2: MGHRA and YSYEKL. This CDR3 reads CASSQDGTGFTGELFF. The CDR3 coding sequence is TGCGCCAGCAGCCAAGATGGTACAGGGTTCACCGGGGAGCTGTTTTTT.

The CDR3 DNA reads TGTGCCAGCAGGAGGGGGGGAGGCACAGATACGCAGTATTTT. Translated, it gives CASRRGGGTDTQYF. The chain has TRBV7-9 and TRBJ2-3; D is perhaps TRBD2 (7 bases). V lost 6 bases to trimming and J lost 1 base, with 11 bases between them. Germline V gene data show CDR1 as SEHNR and CDR2 as FQNEAQ (reference sequence). The CDR3 is 14 residues long.

The chain employs TRBV6-1 and TRBJ1-5, with TRBD1 matching over 7 bases. The germline V gene encodes CDR1 MNHNS and CDR2 SASEGT. The CDR3 contains 11 residues. As DNA, the CDR3 is TGTGTCACGGGACAGTATCAGCCCCAGCATTTT. Protein sequence: CVTGQYQPQHF.

A word on this clone: A read error may account for a junction end that differs from germline. This sequence joins TRBV5-1 and TRBJ2-7, with TRBD2 as a possible D gene (6 bases). Germline V gives CDR1 SGHRS, CDR2 YFSETQ. The CDR3 loop spans 14 amino acids. The chain's CDR3 is CASSPGTDLYEQYF. DNA of the CDR3: TGCGCCAGCAGCCCCGGGACTGATCTCTACGAACAGTACTTC.

V gene TRBV6-5 combines with J gene TRBJ1-1; 8 bases line up with TRBD1. CDR1 MNHEY and CDR2 SVGAGI come from the germline V gene. The CDR3 covers 16 residues. V was pared by 0 bases and J by 1 base, with 4 bases of the junction left unmatched. CDR3 loop: CASSYSGTGRNTEAFF. The CDR3 coding sequence is TGTGCCAGCAGTTACTCGGGGACAGGAAGGAACACTGAAGCTTTCTTT.

The chain employs TRBV27 and TRBJ1-1; D is perhaps TRBD1 (5 bases). CDR1 MNHEY and CDR2 SMNVEV come from the germline V gene (reference sequence). The CDR3 sequence is 14 residues long. Deletions cut 6 bases from V and 2 bases from J, with 13 bases between. Here the CDR3 reads CASSRQTRNTEAFF. In DNA form, the CDR3 reads TGTGCCAGCAGCCGACAGACTCGCAACACTGAAGCTTTCTTT.

The V call is TRBV6-1, the J call TRBJ1-2; TRBD1 matches at 8 bases. The CDR3 is 14 residues long. Germline V gives CDR1 MNHNS, CDR2 SASEGT. V shed 5 bases and J 8 bases; nucleotides not matched to a gene: 10. In DNA, the CDR3 is TGTGCCAGCAGTCAGAGCAGGGGGCTCGAGGGCTACACCTTC. It translates to CASSQSRGLEGYTF.

This sequence joins TRBV2 and TRBJ2-5, with 7 bases fitting TRBD1. V shed 0 bases and J 5 bases; nucleotides not matched to a gene: 6. Germline V lookup: CDR1 SNHLY, CDR2 FYNNEI. The CDR3 totals 15 residues. The CDR3 nucleotides read TGTGCCAGCAGTGAAGCAAGGGGCAGGGGGGAGACCCAGTACTTC. Translation: CASSEARGRGETQYF.

This chain joins TRBV29-1 and TRBJ1-4; D gene uncertain. Trimming stripped 6 bases from V and 8 bases from J, with 16 bases between. Germline V gene data show CDR1 as SQVTM and CDR2 as ANQGSEA. The CDR3 sequence is 13 residues long. For the CDR3, the DNA is TGCAGCGTAGCTATCGTTGACGGGGAAAAACTGTTTTTT. Its translation is CSVAIVDGEKLFF. Drawing the rest from reference TRBV29-1 and TRBJ1-4, the complete variable domain is SAVISQKPSRDICQRGTSLTIQCQVDSQVTMMFWYRQQPGQSLTLIATANQGSEATYESGFVIDKFPISRPNLTFSTLTVSNMSPEDSSIYLCSVAIVDGEKLFFGSGTQLSVL.

V is TRBV2 and J is TRBJ1-2; D remains ambiguous. The germline V and J ends were trimmed by 6 bases and 8 bases, with 22 bases remaining between them. CDR1 and CDR2 (germline): SNHLY, FYNNEI. The length of the CDR3 is 15 residues. The DNA for the CDR3 is TGTGCCAGCAGATTAGCCCGGAGTGGTGGAGTAGGCTACACCTTC. Its protein is CASRLARSGGVGYTF.

V usage is TRBV4-1 and J usage is TRBJ2-4, with TRBD2 identical over 8 bases. Trimming cost V 4 bases and J 5 bases; bases outside gene matches: 7. Germline V lookup: CDR1 MGHRA, CDR2 YSYEKL. The CDR3 sequence is 15 residues long. DNA for the CDR3: TGCGCCAGCAGCCTTAGCGGGGCAGAGCAAAACATTCAGTACTTC. It yields the protein CASSLSGAEQNIQYF.

The rearrangement joins TRBV28 to TRBJ2-3; 7 positions match TRBD1. This CDR3 has 14 residues. Germline V gene sequence: CDR1 MDHEN, CDR2 SYDVKM. V gave up 6 bases and J gave up 5 bases; unmatched junction bases: 8. CDR3 DNA: TGTGCCAGCAGCAATAGACAGGGTAAAGATACGCAGTATTTT. This gives the protein CASSNRQGKDTQYF.

The V call is TRBV27, the J call TRBJ1-4, with TRBD1 matching 7 bases. The CDR3 is 15 amino acids. Germline-derived CDR1 and CDR2 are MNHEY and SMNVEV (reference sequence). V lost 2 bases, J lost 5 bases, and 5 bases stayed unmatched. CDR3 amino acids: CASSLQTGPNEKLFF. As DNA, the CDR3 is TGTGCCAGCAGTTTACAGACAGGGCCAAATGAAAAACTGTTTTTT.

This chain uses TRBV7-3 with TRBJ2-2; tentatively, D is TRBD2 (6 bases). This CDR3 is 15 amino acids long. V dropped 0 bases and J dropped 7 bases, with 12 bases sitting between them. In germline, CDR1 is SGHTA, CDR2 FQGTGA. The CDR3 nucleotides read TGTGCCAGCAGCTTAACGGCGGGAAGAGTCGGGGAGCTGTTTTTT. The encoded protein is CASSLTAGRVGELFF.

This clone has a handful of counts. This rearrangement joins TRBV7-9 to TRBJ1-1; 9 bases match TRBD1. The ends lost 6 bases at V and 4 bases at J; junction bases unmatched: 6. The CDR3 has 14 amino acids. Germline lookup yields CDR1 SEHNR and CDR2 FQNEAQ (reference sequence). The chain's CDR3 is CASRGQGSVTEAFF. CDR3 sequence (DNA): TGTGCCAGCAGGGGACAGGGATCAGTCACTGAAGCTTTCTTT.

The chain employs TRBV13 and TRBJ2-3, with 8 bases lining up with TRBD2. J gave up 5 bases and V 2 bases, and 6 bases lay outside the gene matches. Per germline, CDR1 PRHDT and CDR2 FYEKMQ (reference sequence). The CDR3 loop spans 15 amino acids. Written as DNA, the CDR3 is TGTGCCAGCAGCTTACACGGGGGGGCGGGAGATACGCAGTATTTT. Protein: CASSLHGGAGDTQYF.

The CDR3 DNA reads TGTGCCACCCGGGGACAGGGGTTGGACACTGAAGCTTTCTTT. Translated, it gives CATRGQGLDTEAFF. V gene TRBV27 combines with J gene TRBJ1-1; 10 bases are shared with TRBD1. Germline loops: CDR1 MNHEY, CDR2 SMNVEV (reference sequence). V lost 10 bases, J lost 3 bases, and 8 bases stayed unmatched. The CDR3 contains 14 residues.

This clone turned up a few times. V is TRBV6-1 and J is TRBJ2-1, with 8 bases aligning to TRBD2. The V segment lost 1 base and the J segment 6 bases; nucleotides outside the gene matches: 2. The CDR3 has 14 residues. Germline CDR1 is MNHNS and CDR2 is SASEGT. The chain's CDR3 is CASSEGTSFNEQFF. The CDR3 DNA reads as TGTGCCAGCAGTGAAGGGACTAGCTTCAATGAGCAGTTCTTC.

CDR3 sequence: CASSTRQPTGELFF. CDR3 sequence (DNA): TGTGCCAGCAGCACGAGACAGCCCACCGGGGAGCTGTTTTTT. The chain links TRBV7-2 to TRBJ2-2; D might be TRBD1 (5 bases). The CDR3 sequence is 14 residues long. V lost 5 bases and J lost 4, with 11 bases in between. Germline V gene sequence: CDR1 SGHTA, CDR2 FQGNSA. The full variable domain, completed using reference TRBV7-2 and TRBJ2-2, is GAGVSQSPSNKVTEKGKDVELRCDPISGHTALYWYRQSLGQGLEFLIYFQGNSAPDKSGLPSDRFSAERTGGSVSTLTIQRTQQEDSAVYLCASSTRQPTGELFFGEGSRLTVL.

The chain's CDR3 is CASSFGDSHQPQHF. The DNA of the CDR3 is TGTGCCAGCAGTTTCGGGGACAGTCATCAGCCCCAGCATTTT. The chain links TRBV27 to TRBJ1-5; 7 bases match TRBD1. With 3 bases clipped from V and 5 bases from J, the junction kept 4 bases outside the gene matches. Germline V gene data show CDR1 as MNHEY and CDR2 as SMNVEV (reference sequence). This CDR3 contains 14 residues.